This TCR beta chain was sequenced for a study of identical twins. Overall study findings and caveats: Surplus twin overlap in beta out-of-frame sequences was less pronounced.

Notes on this clonotype: Its antigen remains unknown.

TCRdb used MiXCR to reprocess the 5' RACE reads, holding one entry per CDR3 protein. The repertoire consists of more than 250,000 distinct CDR3 sequences, with more than 6.5% occurring once and the leading ten covering around 2.1%. Germline V gene sequence: CDR1 SGHTA, CDR2 FQGNSA. This CDR3 is 13 amino acids long. V lost 5 bases and J 3 bases, leaving 11 bases between the germline ends. These data also featured in a second study, about yellow fever vaccine responses in identical twins.

Sample: memory (CD45RO+) T cells sorted from blood. The rearrangement uses TRBV7-2 and TRBJ2-7; D may match TRBD1 or TRBD2 (5 bases each). The receptor comes from a woman aged 18-30 years in good health. The CDR3 region is CASSIPGLYEQYF. In DNA form, the CDR3 reads TGTGCCAGCAGCATTCCGGGGCTCTACGAGCAGTACTTC.